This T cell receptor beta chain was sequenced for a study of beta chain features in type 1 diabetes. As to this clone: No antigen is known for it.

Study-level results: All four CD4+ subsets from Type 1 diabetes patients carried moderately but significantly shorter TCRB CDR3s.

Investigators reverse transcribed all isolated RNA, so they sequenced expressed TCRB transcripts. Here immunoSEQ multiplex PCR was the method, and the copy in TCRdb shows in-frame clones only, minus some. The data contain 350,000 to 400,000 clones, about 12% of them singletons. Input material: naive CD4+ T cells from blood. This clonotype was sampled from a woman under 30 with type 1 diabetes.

The CDR3 reads CSVSFGTGVMTDTQYF. CDR3 nucleotides: TGCAGCGTTAGTTTCGGGACAGGGGTAATGACAGATACGCAGTATTTT. This chain links TRBV29-1 with TRBJ2-3, with 10 bases fitting TRBD1. Germline V gene data show CDR1 as SQVTM and CDR2 as ANQGSEA. CDR3 length: 16 amino acids. V dropped 5 bases and J dropped 3; count of bases not matched to a gene: 11.